Detailed here is one T cell receptor beta chain. Its target is unknown. The sample originates from a study of vaccination and CD4 T cells after COVID-19. Overall study: Six male and four female convalescents took part, two of them Hispanic. Overlapping SARS-CoV-2, HCoV-NL63, HCoV-OC43 and HCoV-229E spike peptides stimulated the cells. In the control cultures, a CEFX pool, an HIV-1 Nef pool, or no peptide was supplied.

Noted treatment: approximately 10-day PBMC culture with coronavirus spike peptide pools or control peptides (ViraFEST assay). The Oncomine TCR Beta short-read assay sequenced DNA from cultured CD4+ T cells. TCRdb reprocessed the PCR reads via MiXCR and lists one record per CDR3 protein. The table includes 5,500 to 9,000 distinct CDR3 sequences, 45% to 55% detected once. Study-level findings and limits: Recorded median SARS-CoV-2-reactive clonotype numbers increased from roughly 19 to 38 without reaching significance.

This TCR came from a human donor who had recovered from COVID-19. Source material: CD4+ T cells from blood, cultured in vitro.

CDR3 nucleotide sequence: TGTGCCAGCAGTCCCCGGGCGACTAGCGGGAGAAGTTACGGCAATGAGCAGTTCTTC. Amino acid sequence: CASSPRATSGRSYGNEQFF. V and J are TRBV27 and TRBJ2-1, with TRBD2 identical over 12 bases. Germline CDR1 reads MNHEY; CDR2 reads SMNVEV (reference sequence). The CDR3 runs to 19 residues. Trimming took 5 bases from V and 6 from J; bases not matched to a gene: 17.